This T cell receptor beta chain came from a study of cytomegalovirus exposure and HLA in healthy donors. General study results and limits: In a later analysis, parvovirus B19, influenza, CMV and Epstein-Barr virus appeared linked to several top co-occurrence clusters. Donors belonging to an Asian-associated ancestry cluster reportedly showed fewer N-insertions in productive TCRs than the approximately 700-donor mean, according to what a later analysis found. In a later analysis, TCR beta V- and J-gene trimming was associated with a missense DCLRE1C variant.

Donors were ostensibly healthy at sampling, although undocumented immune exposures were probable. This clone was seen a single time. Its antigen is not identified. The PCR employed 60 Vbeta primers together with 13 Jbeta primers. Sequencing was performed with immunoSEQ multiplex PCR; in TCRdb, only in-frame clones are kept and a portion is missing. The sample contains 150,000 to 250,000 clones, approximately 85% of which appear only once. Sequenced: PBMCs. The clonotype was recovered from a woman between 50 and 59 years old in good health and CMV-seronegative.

The CDR3 DNA sequence: TGTGCCAGCAGCTTCCTACCGGGACAGGGAAGTTATGGCTACACCTTC. This codes for CASSFLPGQGSYGYTF. The chain links TRBV7-3 to TRBJ1-2; TRBD1 matches 9 bases. CDR3 length: 16 residues. J was trimmed by 5 bases and V by 3 bases; bases with no gene match: 10. Germline V gene data show CDR1 as SGHTA and CDR2 as FQGTGA.